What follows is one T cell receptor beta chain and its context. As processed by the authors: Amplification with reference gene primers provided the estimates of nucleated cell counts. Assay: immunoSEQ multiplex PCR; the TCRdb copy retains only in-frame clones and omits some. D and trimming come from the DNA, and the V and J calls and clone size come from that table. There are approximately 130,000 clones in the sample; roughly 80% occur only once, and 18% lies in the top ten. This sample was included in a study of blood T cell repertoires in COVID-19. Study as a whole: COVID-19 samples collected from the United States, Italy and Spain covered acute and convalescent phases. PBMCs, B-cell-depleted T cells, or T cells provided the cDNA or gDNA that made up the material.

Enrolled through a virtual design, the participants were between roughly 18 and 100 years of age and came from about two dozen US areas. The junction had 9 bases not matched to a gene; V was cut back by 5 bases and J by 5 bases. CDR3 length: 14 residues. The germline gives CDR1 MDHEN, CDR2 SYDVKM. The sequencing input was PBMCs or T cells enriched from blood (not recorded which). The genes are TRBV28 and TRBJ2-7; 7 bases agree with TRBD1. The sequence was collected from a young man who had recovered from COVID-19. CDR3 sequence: CASSLRQGSHEQYF. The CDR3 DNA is TGTGCCAGCAGTCTAAGACAGGGTAGCCACGAGCAGTACTTC.